The rows below give T cell receptor beta chains drawn from one sample of a study of blood T cell repertoires in COVID-19. TCRdb's copy holds only in-frame clones and misses some; the assay was immunoSEQ multiplex PCR. The table lists approximately 230,000 clones, over 80% of them singletons, with 1.9% in the top ten. Sequences were obtained from PBMCs or T cells enriched from blood (not recorded which). All receptors come from a woman younger than 30 who had recovered from COVID-19. Both conserved end residues are part of each CDR3. The order of the fields is D gene, J gene, V gene, clone size, CDR3 protein, CDR3 DNA. The D gene is left open where the match is weak. Expanded clones get a size class; other rows say once, few or many, or leave the size out.

.	TRBJ1-2	TRBV5-5	.	CASSLLTDRNYGYTF	TGTGCCAGCAGCCTACTCACCGACAGGAACTATGGCTACACCTTC
.	TRBJ1-4	TRBV6-5	.	CASSYQWKDYEKLFF	TGTGCCAGCAGTTATCAATGGAAAGACTACGAAAAACTGTTTTTT
TRBD1	TRBJ1-5	TRBV5-8	.	CASSLGTATYQPQHF	TGTGCCAGCAGCTTAGGGACAGCAACATATCAGCCCCAGCATTTT
TRBD2	TRBJ2-3	TRBV11-3	.	CASSLDGRGNTDTQYF	TGTGCCAGCAGCTTAGATGGGCGGGGGAACACAGATACGCAGTATTTT
TRBD2	TRBJ2-2	TRBV4-2	.	CASSQGTLADTGELFF	TGTGCCAGCAGCCAAGGCACACTAGCGGACACCGGGGAGCTGTTTTTT
.	TRBJ2-7	TRBV19	.	CASSMAGASEQYF	TGTGCCAGTAGTATGGCAGGGGCCTCAGAGCAGTACTTC
.	TRBJ1-1	TRBV7-2	.	CASSSGQGTEAFF	TGTGCCAGCAGCTCCGGCCAGGGGACTGAAGCTTTCTTT
.	TRBJ2-5	TRBV5-4	few	CASSTGNQETQYF	TGTGCCAGCAGCACGGGTAACCAAGAGACCCAGTACTTC
TRBD2	TRBJ2-7	TRBV3-1/TRBV3-2	.	CASSQVAGVGEQYF	TGTGCCAGCAGCCAAGTAGCGGGAGTTGGAGAGCAGTACTTC
TRBD1	TRBJ1-2	TRBV19	.	CASSRDSLGYTF	TGTGCCAGTAGTAGGGACAGCTTAGGCTACACCTTC
.	TRBJ1-6	TRBV5-1	.	CASRSRGGSNSPLHF	TGCGCCAGCAGGTCCCGAGGGGGAAGTAATTCACCCCTCCACTTT
TRBD2	TRBJ2-1	TRBV4-2	once	CASSQEARLAGYYNEQFF	TGTGCCAGCAGCCAAGAAGCGCGACTAGCGGGGTACTACAATGAGCAGTTCTTC
.	TRBJ1-2	TRBV24-1	.	CATSDTRGANYGYTF	TGTGCCACCAGTGACACCCGGGGGGCTAACTATGGCTACACCTTC
TRBD1	TRBJ1-3	TRBV9	.	CASSVRGDRGANTIYF	TGTGCCAGCAGCGTGAGAGGGGACAGGGGGGCTAACACCATATATTTT
TRBD1	TRBJ1-2	TRBV6-4	.	CASSDTGTGGRYGYTF	TGTGCCAGCAGTGACACCGGGACAGGGGGCCGCTATGGCTACACCTTC
TRBD1	TRBJ2-3	TRBV4-2	.	CASSQVKGATDTQYF	TGTGCCAGCAGCCAAGTGAAGGGGGCCACAGATACGCAGTATTTT
TRBD2	TRBJ2-7	TRBV27	.	CASALTSGVYEQYF	TGTGCCAGCGCTCTGACTAGCGGGGTCTACGAGCAGTACTTC
TRBD1	TRBJ1-5	TRBV24-1	.	CATGGRDRVQPQHF	TGTGCCACCGGGGGCCGGGACAGGGTCCAGCCCCAGCATTTT
TRBD1	TRBJ2-1	TRBV9	.	CASSVGGQTRINEQFF	TGTGCCAGCAGCGTAGGGGGACAGACACGAATCAATGAGCAGTTCTTC
.	TRBJ1-4	TRBV6-5	.	CASSQEATNEKLFF	TGTGCCAGCAGTCAGGAGGCGACTAATGAAAAACTGTTTTTT
TRBD2	TRBJ2-3	TRBV5-1	.	CASQGGGAADTQYF	TGCGCCAGCCAGGGCGGGGGGGCGGCAGATACGCAGTATTTT
.	TRBJ2-1	TRBV4-1	.	CASSDKSLGTSYNEQFF	TGCGCCAGCAGCGATAAAAGTTTGGGGACATCCTACAATGAGCAGTTCTTC
TRBD2	TRBJ2-1	TRBV14	.	CASSQRRTSGNNEQFF	TGTGCCAGCAGCCAGAGAAGGACTAGCGGGAACAATGAGCAGTTCTTC
.	TRBJ1-1	TRBV9	.	CASSGPGIGNTEAFF	TGTGCCAGCAGCGGCCCAGGGATTGGAAACACTGAAGCTTTCTTT
.	TRBJ1-2	TRBV5-4	.	CASSFGSYGYTF	TGTGCCAGCAGCTTCGGTTCCTATGGCTACACCTTC